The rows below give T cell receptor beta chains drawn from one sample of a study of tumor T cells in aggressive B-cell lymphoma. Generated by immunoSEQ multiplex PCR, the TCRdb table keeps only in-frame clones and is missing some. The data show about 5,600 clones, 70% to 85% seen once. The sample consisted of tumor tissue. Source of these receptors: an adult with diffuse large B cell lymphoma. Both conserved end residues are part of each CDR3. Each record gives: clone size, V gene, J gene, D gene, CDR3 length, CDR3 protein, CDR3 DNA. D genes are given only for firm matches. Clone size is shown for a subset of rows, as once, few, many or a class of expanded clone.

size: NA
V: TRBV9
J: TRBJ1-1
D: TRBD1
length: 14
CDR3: CASSVGQGGTEAFF
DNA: TGTGCCAGCAGCGTAGGACAGGGAGGCACTGAAGCTTTCTTT

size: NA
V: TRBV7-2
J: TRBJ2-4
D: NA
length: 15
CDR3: CASAPSQGGKNIQYF
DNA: TGTGCCAGCGCGCCGTCACAGGGTGGCAAAAACATTCAGTACTTC

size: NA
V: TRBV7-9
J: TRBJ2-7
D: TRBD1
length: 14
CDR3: CASSSGTGTYEQYF
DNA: TGTGCCAGCAGCTCCGGGACAGGGACCTACGAGCAGTACTTC

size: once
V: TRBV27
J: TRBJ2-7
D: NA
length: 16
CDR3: CASSPAPGLRTYEQYF
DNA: TGTGCCAGCAGTCCTGCCCCGGGACTCAGGACCTACGAGCAGTACTTC

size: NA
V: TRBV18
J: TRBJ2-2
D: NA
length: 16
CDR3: CASSPPWTANTGELFF
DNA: TGTGCCAGCTCACCACCCTGGACAGCGAACACCGGGGAGCTGTTTTTT

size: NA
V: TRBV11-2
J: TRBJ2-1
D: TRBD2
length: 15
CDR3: CASSQRLAEYNEQFF
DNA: TGTGCCAGCAGCCAACGACTAGCGGAGTACAATGAGCAGTTCTTC

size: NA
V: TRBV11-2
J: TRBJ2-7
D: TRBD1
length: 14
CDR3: CASRDAGQGYEQYF
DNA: TGTGCCAGCAGGGATGCCGGACAGGGGTACGAGCAGTACTTC

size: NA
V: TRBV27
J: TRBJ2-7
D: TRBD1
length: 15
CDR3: CASSSTGGGSYEQYF
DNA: TGTGCCAGCAGTTCCACAGGGGGCGGCTCCTACGAGCAGTACTTC

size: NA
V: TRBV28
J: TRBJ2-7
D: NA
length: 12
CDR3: CASEARDYEQYF
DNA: TGTGCCAGCGAGGCCCGGGACTACGAGCAGTACTTC

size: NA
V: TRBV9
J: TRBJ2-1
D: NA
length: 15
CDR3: CASSGSASRDNEQFF
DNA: TGTGCCAGCAGCGGCTCTGCTAGCCGGGACAATGAGCAGTTCTTC

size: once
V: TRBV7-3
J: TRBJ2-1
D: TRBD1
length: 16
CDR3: CASSLSRGTGNNEQFF
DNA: TGTGCCAGCAGCTTAAGTCGGGGGACAGGTAACAATGAGCAGTTCTTC

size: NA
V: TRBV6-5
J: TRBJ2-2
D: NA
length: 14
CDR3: CASSYSGDTGELFF
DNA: TGTGCCAGCAGCTACTCGGGAGATACCGGGGAGCTGTTTTTT

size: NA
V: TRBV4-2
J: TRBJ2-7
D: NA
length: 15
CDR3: CASRQFGGERDEQYF
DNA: TGTGCCAGCAGGCAATTCGGGGGTGAGAGGGACGAGCAGTACTTC

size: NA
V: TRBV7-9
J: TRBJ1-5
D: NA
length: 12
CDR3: CASSLGAQPQHF
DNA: TGTGCCAGCAGCTTAGGGGCTCAGCCCCAGCATTTT

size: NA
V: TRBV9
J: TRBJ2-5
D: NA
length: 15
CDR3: CASSGPPDRQETQYF
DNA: TGTGCCAGCAGCGGCCCCCCGGACAGACAAGAGACCCAGTACTTC

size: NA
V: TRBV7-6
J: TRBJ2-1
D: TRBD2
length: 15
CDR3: CASSSSSGSYNEQFF
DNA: TGTGCCAGCAGCTCCTCTAGCGGGAGTTACAATGAGCAGTTCTTC

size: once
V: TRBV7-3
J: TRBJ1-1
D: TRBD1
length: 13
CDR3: CASSRDSNTEAFF
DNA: TGTGCCAGCAGCCGGGACAGCAACACTGAAGCTTTCTTT

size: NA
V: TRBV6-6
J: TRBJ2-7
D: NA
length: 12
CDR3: CASSTAVYEQYF
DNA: TGTGCCAGCAGCACAGCTGTCTACGAGCAGTACTTC

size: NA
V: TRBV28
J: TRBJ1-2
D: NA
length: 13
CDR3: CASSLVGSYGYTF
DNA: TGTGCCAGCAGTTTAGTCGGGTCCTATGGCTACACCTTC

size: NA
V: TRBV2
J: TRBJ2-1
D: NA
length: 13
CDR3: CASSRQVQGEQFF
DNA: TGTGCCAGCAGTAGGCAGGTTCAGGGTGAGCAGTTCTTC

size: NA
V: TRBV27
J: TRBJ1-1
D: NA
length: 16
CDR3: CASSFSIRLMNTEAFF
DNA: TGTGCCAGCAGTTTTTCCATCCGCCTAATGAACACTGAAGCTTTCTTT

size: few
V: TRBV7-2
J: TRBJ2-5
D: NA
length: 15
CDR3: CASSSTNGFQETQYF
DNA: TGTGCCAGCAGTTCGACTAACGGCTTCCAAGAGACCCAGTACTTC

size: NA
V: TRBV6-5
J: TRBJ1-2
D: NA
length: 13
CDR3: CASRQTGTSGYTF
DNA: TGTGCCAGCAGACAGACGGGGACTAGTGGCTACACCTTC

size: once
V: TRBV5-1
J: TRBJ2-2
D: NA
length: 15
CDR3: CASSLARSDTGELFF
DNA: TGCGCCAGCAGCTTGGCCCGTTCGGACACCGGGGAGCTGTTTTTT

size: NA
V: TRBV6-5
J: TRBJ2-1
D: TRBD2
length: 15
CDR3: CASSLKTSRYNEQFF
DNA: TGTGCCAGCAGTCTCAAGACTAGCAGGTACAATGAGCAGTTCTTC

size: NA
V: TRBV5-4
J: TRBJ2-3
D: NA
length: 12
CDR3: CTSTVSTDTQYF
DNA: TGTACCAGCACCGTGAGTACAGATACGCAGTATTTT

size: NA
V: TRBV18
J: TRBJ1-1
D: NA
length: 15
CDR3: CASSPPQGSNTEAFF
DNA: TGTGCCAGCTCACCACCACAGGGCTCGAACACTGAAGCTTTCTTT

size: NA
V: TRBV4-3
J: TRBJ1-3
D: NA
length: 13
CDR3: CASRGPAGSTIYF
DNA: TGCGCCAGCCGTGGACCAGCGGGGTCCACCATATATTTT

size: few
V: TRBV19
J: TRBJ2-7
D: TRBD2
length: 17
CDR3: CASSIGLTSGSAYEQYF
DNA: TGTGCCAGTAGTATCGGACTGACTAGCGGATCCGCCTACGAGCAGTACTTC

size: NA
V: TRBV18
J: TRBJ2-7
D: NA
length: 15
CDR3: CASSPRITDPNEQYF
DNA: TGTGCCAGCTCACCGAGGATAACCGACCCGAACGAGCAGTACTTC

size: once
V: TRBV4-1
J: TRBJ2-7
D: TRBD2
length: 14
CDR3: CASSQLAGVREQYF
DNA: TGCGCCAGCAGCCAGCTAGCGGGAGTTCGCGAGCAGTACTTC

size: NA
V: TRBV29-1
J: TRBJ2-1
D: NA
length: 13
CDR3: CSVSGGTSAEQFF
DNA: TGCAGCGTGAGCGGCGGGACCTCAGCCGAGCAGTTCTTC

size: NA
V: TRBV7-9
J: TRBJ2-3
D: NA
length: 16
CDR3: CASSPSPGQGHSTQYF
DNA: TGTGCCAGCAGCCCCTCACCAGGACAAGGTCATTCTACGCAGTATTTT

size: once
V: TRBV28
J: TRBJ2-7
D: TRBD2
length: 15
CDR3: CASSSGLAGVYEQYF
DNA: TGTGCCAGCTCATCAGGGCTAGCGGGAGTTTACGAGCAGTACTTC

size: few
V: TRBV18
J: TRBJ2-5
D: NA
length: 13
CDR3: CASSRRDGETQYF
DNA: TGTGCCAGCTCCCGGCGGGACGGGGAGACCCAGTACTTC

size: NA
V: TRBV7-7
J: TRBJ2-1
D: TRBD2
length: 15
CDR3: CASSLMGLGLSEQFF
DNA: TGTGCTAGCAGCTTAATGGGACTAGGATTGAGTGAGCAGTTCTTC

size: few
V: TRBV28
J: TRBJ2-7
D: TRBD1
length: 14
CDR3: CASSLVDRSYEQYF
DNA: TGTGCCAGCAGTCTCGTGGACAGGAGTTATGAGCAGTACTTC

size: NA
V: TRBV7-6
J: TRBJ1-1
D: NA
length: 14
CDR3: CASSPQGLNTEAFF
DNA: TGTGCCAGCAGCCCACAGGGATTGAACACTGAAGCTTTCTTT

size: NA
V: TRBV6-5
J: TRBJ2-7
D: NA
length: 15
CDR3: CASSSTGVGSYEQYF
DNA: TGTGCCAGCAGTTCCACGGGGGTGGGATCCTACGAGCAGTACTTC

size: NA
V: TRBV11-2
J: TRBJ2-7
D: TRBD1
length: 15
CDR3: CASSWGTGGSYEQYF
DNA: TGTGCCAGCAGCTGGGGGACAGGGGGGTCCTACGAGCAGTACTTC

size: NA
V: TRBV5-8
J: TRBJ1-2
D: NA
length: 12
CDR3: CASSFPGYGYTF
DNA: TGTGCCAGCAGCTTTCCAGGGTATGGCTACACCTTC

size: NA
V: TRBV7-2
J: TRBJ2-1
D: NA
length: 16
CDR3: CASSLVAGLEYNEQFF
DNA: TGTGCCAGCAGCTTAGTGGCCGGACTGGAATACAATGAGCAGTTCTTC

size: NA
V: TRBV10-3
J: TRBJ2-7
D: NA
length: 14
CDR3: CAISAQGKTYEQYF
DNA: TGTGCCATCAGTGCGCAGGGAAAAACCTACGAGCAGTACTTC

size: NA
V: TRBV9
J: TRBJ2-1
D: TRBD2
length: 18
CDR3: CASSRIRDYGLFSDEQFF
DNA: TGTGCCAGCAGCCGTATCCGGGACTACGGCTTATTTAGCGATGAGCAGTTCTTC

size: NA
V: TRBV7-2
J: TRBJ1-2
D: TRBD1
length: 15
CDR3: CASSPGQGANYGYTF
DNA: TGTGCCAGCAGCCCCGGACAGGGGGCGAACTATGGCTACACCTTC

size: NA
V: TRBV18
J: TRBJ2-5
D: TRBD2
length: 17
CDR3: CASSPGTSGSGQETQYF
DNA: TGTGCCAGCTCACCAGGGACTAGCGGGAGTGGTCAGGAGACCCAGTACTTC

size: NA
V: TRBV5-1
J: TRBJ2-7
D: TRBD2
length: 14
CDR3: CASSLGGSLHEQYF
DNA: TGCGCCAGCAGCTTGGGCGGGAGTCTGCACGAGCAGTACTTC

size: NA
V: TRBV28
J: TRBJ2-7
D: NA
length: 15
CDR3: CASSPVGLTPNEQYF
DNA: TGTGCCAGCAGCCCCGTGGGGCTTACTCCAAACGAGCAGTACTTC

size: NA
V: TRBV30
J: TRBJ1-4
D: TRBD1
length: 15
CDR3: CVGQGDSATNEKLFF
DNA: TGTGTCGGACAGGGGGATTCGGCCACTAATGAAAAACTGTTTTTT

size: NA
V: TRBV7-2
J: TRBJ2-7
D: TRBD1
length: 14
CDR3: CASSPRTGGYEQYF
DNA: TGTGCCAGCAGCCCAAGGACAGGGGGCTACGAGCAGTACTTC

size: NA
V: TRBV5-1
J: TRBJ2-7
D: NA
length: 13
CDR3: CASSFQGNYEQYF
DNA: TGCGCCAGCAGCTTCCAGGGCAACTACGAGCAGTACTTC

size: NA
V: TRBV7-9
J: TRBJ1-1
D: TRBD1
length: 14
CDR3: CASSLGQGATEAFF
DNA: TGTGCCAGCAGCCTCGGACAGGGGGCGACTGAAGCTTTCTTT

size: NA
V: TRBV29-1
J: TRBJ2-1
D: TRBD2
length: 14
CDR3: CSVHSGREYNEQFF
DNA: TGCAGCGTGCATAGCGGGAGGGAATACAATGAGCAGTTCTTC

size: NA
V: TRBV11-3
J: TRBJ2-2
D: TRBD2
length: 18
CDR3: CASSSSWGLADNTGELFF
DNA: TGTGCCAGCAGCAGTAGCTGGGGACTAGCGGATAACACCGGGGAGCTGTTTTTT